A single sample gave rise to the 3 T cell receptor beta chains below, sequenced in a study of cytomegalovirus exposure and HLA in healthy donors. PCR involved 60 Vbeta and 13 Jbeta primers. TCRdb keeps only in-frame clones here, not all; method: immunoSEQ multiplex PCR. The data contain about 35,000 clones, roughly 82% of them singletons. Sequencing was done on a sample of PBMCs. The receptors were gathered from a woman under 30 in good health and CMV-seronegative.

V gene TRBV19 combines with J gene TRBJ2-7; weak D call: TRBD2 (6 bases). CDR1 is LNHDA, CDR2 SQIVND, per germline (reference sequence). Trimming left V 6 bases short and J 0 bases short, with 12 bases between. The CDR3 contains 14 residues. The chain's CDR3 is CASSPGLNSYEQYF. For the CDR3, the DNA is TGTGCCAGTAGCCCGGGACTCAACTCCTACGAGCAGTACTTC. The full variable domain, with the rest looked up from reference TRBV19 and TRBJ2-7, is DGGITQSPKYLFRKEGQNVTLSCEQNLNHDAMYWYRQDPGQGLRLIYYSQIVNDFQKGDIAEGYSVSREKKESFPLTVTSAQKNPTAFYLCASSPGLNSYEQYFGPGTRLTVT.

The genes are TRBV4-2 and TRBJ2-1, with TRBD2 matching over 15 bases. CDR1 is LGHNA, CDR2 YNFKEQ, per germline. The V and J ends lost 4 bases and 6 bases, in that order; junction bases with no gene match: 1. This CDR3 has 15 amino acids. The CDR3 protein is CASSPGLAGGNEQFF. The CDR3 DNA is TGTGCCAGCAGCCCGGGACTAGCGGGAGGCAATGAGCAGTTCTTC.

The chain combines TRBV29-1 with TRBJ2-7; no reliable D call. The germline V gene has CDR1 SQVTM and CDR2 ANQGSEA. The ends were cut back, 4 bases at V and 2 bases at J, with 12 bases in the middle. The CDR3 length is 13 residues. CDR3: CSVGRSLPYEQYF. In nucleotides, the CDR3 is TGCAGCGTTGGCAGATCCCTCCCCTACGAGCAGTACTTC.